Included here is one TCR beta chain sequence, with context. Vbeta (60) and Jbeta (13) primers were used in the PCR. This table comes from immunoSEQ multiplex PCR, and its TCRdb copy is limited to in-frame clones, with some not included. The repertoire has around 200,000 clones, around 62% of them found once; the top ten carry around 2.9%. This entry comes from a study of cytomegalovirus exposure and HLA in healthy donors. V lost 3 bases, J lost 6 bases, and 2 bases stayed unmatched. CDR3 size: 12 residues. CDR1 is SGDLS, CDR2 YYNGEE, per germline. Material: PBMCs. The TCR was taken from a man aged 35 to 55 in good health and CMV-seronegative. The chain carries TRBV9 and TRBJ2-5; 7 bases match TRBD2. Written as DNA, the CDR3 is TGTGCCAGCAGCGGGGGGGGACAGACCCAGTACTTC. Its translation is CASSGGGQTQYF.